The 32 T cell receptor beta chains in this list originate from one sample, sequenced in a study of high-grade serous ovarian cancer treatment subgroups. The tumor samples were collected prior to definitive surgery or chemotherapy. The repertoire was sequenced with immunoSEQ multiplex PCR; TCRdb's copy has only in-frame clones and lacks some. Here the sample spans thousands of clones, around three fifths being singletons. Material: tumor tissue. The source is a human donor with high-grade serous ovarian cancer.

This clone rates as hyperexpanded. The chain uses TRBV6-1 and TRBJ1-1; D is uncertain. V lost 10 bases, J lost 6 bases, and 15 bases lay in between. This CDR3 is 12 amino acids long. The V gene's germline CDR1 is MNHNS and CDR2 SASEGT. The CDR3 here is CATLYASPEAFF. CDR3 DNA sequence: TGTGCCACCCTGTACGCGAGCCCTGAAGCTTTCTTT.

The CDR3 nucleotides read TGTGCCAGCAGTTTATCGGGGAACTATGGCTACACCTTC. This gives the protein CASSLSGNYGYTF. The chain has TRBV27 and TRBJ1-2; no reliable D call. This CDR3 comprises 13 residues. Germline V gives CDR1 MNHEY, CDR2 SMNVEV (reference sequence). V was shortened by 0 bases and J by 2 bases, with 4 bases between the two germline ends.

The chain couples TRBV27 to TRBJ2-1; D might be TRBD1 or TRBD2, each matching 5 bases. The CDR3 spans 13 residues. Trimming cost V 6 bases and J 7 bases, with 13 bases left between them. Germline assignment: CDR1 MNHEY and CDR2 SMNVEV (reference sequence). CDR3 sequence: CASRALGENEQFF. DNA of the CDR3: TGTGCCAGCAGAGCTTTGGGGGAAAATGAGCAGTTCTTC.

This clone occurred a few times. J is TRBJ1-1 and V is TRBV2, with D maybe TRBD1 (5 bases). Looked up from germline, CDR1 is SNHLY and CDR2 is FYNNEI. The CDR3 extends over 15 amino acids. V was cut by 6 bases and J by 0 bases, with 14 bases left in between. The CDR3 region has the DNA TGTGCCAGCAGGCTAGAGGGGACGGTGAACACTGAAGCTTTCTTT. The encoded protein is CASRLEGTVNTEAFF.

J is TRBJ2-1 and V is TRBV4-3, with D unclear. The germline V gene encodes CDR1 LGHNA and CDR2 YSLEER. Between the trimmed V and J ends, which lost 2 bases and 3 bases, there was a span of 5 bases. The CDR3 consists of 13 residues. The CDR3 reads CASSQQRYNEQFF. DNA of the CDR3: TGCGCCAGCAGCCAACAGCGCTACAATGAGCAGTTCTTC.

This clone was seen a few times. The CDR3 loop reads CSVEEVRDGEQYF. The CDR3, as DNA: TGCAGCGTTGAAGAGGTGAGGGATGGCGAGCAGTACTTC. The V call is TRBV29-1, the J call TRBJ2-7, with a tentative D call TRBD2 (5 bases). The CDR3 spans 13 residues. The germline CDR1 and CDR2 sequences are SQVTM and ANQGSEA. Trimming left V 0 bases short and J 6 bases short, with 12 bases between.

CDR3 residues: CASSVYGGSYEQYF. In DNA, the CDR3 is TGTGCCAGCAGCGTTTACGGGGGCTCCTACGAGCAGTACTTC. The rearrangement links TRBV9 to TRBJ2-7, with D perhaps matching TRBD2 (6 bases). Trimming cost V 2 bases and J 0 bases, with 9 bases left between them. The CDR3 consists of 14 residues. Germline lookup yields CDR1 SGDLS and CDR2 YYNGEE.

The rearrangement links TRBV6-5 to TRBJ2-3, with 14 bases matching TRBD2. Per germline, CDR1 MNHEY and CDR2 SVGAGI. V trimming: 10 bases; J trimming: 3 bases; junction bases outside the gene matches: 3. The CDR3 loop spans 14 amino acids. CDR3 coding DNA: TGTGCCACCAGACTAGCGGGGGGGACAGATACGCAGTATTTT. Translation gives CATRLAGGTDTQYF.

The J gene is TRBJ1-2, the V gene TRBV4-2; D unresolved. Trimming took off 0 bases at V and 5 bases at J, with 4 bases between the two ends. Germline V gene lookup returns CDR1 LGHNA and CDR2 YNFKEQ. CDR3 length: 12 residues. CDR3 in DNA: TGTGCCAGCAGCCAAGAGGGGTATGGCTACACCTTC. Its protein product is CASSQEGYGYTF.

The chain couples TRBV9 to TRBJ2-6; unclear D gene. The germline V and J ends were trimmed by 2 bases and 0 bases, with 6 bases remaining between them. CDR1 is SGDLS, CDR2 YYNGEE, per germline. The CDR3 has 15 amino acids. The CDR3: CASSVGSSGANVLTF. The CDR3 coding sequence is TGTGCCAGCAGCGTTGGCAGCTCTGGGGCCAACGTCCTGACTTTC.

The chain combines TRBV5-6 with TRBJ1-2; 7 bases are a match to TRBD1. Germline V gives CDR1 SGHDT, CDR2 YYEEEE. Germline trimming cut 1 base from V and 8 bases from J; bases unmatched to any gene: 14. This CDR3 spans 16 amino acids. This CDR3 is CASSLPDRAPNRGYTF. The CDR3 nucleotides read TGTGCCAGCAGCTTGCCCGACAGGGCACCCAATAGGGGCTACACCTTC.

This chain connects TRBV6-1 to TRBJ1-1; tentatively, D is TRBD1 (5 bases). The CDR3 covers 14 residues. Trimming took 0 bases from V and 10 from J, leaving 15 bases between them. Germline CDR1 reads MNHNS; CDR2 reads SASEGT. CDR3 loop: CASSEAGKRRGAFF. In DNA form, the CDR3 reads TGTGCCAGCAGTGAAGCAGGCAAACGGAGGGGAGCTTTCTTT.

This clone was seen only a few times. This chain joins TRBV4-1 and TRBJ1-4, with 7 positions matching TRBD1. Trimming took 8 bases from V and 7 from J; bases not matched to a gene: 10. Germline V gene sequence: CDR1 MGHRA, CDR2 YSYEKL. There are 14 residues in the CDR3. Written as DNA, the CDR3 is TGCGCCAGCCGCCTTGAGGGGGCGTTTGAAAAACTGTTTTTT. Its protein product is CASRLEGAFEKLFF.

V gene TRBV30 combines with J gene TRBJ1-2, with 9 positions matching TRBD1. After removal of 1 base from V and 7 bases from J, the junction contained 7 bases not matched to a gene. Germline CDR1 is GTSNPN and CDR2 is SVGIG (reference sequence). The CDR3 extends over 14 amino acids. The CDR3 DNA reads TGTGCCTGGAGTGGGGACAGGGATTTGTCTGGCTACACCTTC. This codes for CAWSGDRDLSGYTF.

The chain is built from TRBV7-3 and TRBJ2-7; D might be TRBD1 (5 bases). Trimming took 2 bases from V and 2 from J, leaving 10 bases between them. The CDR3 loop spans 14 amino acids. Germline V gene data show CDR1 as SGHTA and CDR2 as FQGTGA. The CDR3, as DNA: TGTGCCAGCAGCTTAGTAGCAGGGACCTACGAGCAGTACTTC. This sequence encodes CASSLVAGTYEQYF. The complete variable domain, with remaining parts taken from reference TRBV7-3 and TRBJ2-7, reads GAGVSQTPSNKVTEKGKYVELRCDPISGHTALYWYRQSLGQGPEFLIYFQGTGAADDSGLPNDRFFAVRPEGSVSTLKIQRTERGDSAVYLCASSLVAGTYEQYFGPGTRLTVT.

The chain has TRBV29-1 and TRBJ2-7; 7 nucleotides agree with TRBD1. V lost 5 bases and J lost 0; bases outside the gene matches: 7. From germline, CDR1 is SQVTM and CDR2 ANQGSEA. This CDR3 has 14 amino acids. The CDR3 DNA follows: TGCAGCGTTTTCACAGGGGTTAGCTCCTACGAGCAGTACTTC. This gives the protein CSVFTGVSSYEQYF.

Worth noting for this clone: Given the absence of the conserved phenylalanine or tryptophan at the CDR3 end, a read error is likely. The J gene is TRBJ1-2, the V gene TRBV25-1; D is undetermined. The CDR3 totals 16 residues. Germline CDR1 is MGHDK and CDR2 is SYGVNS. Trimming cost V 3 bases and J 3 bases, with 17 bases left between them. CDR3 in DNA: TGTGCCAGCAGTGAGGTCGGGCAGGCCCCCTACTATGGCTACACCCTC. The encoded protein is CASSEVGQAPYYGYTL.

V usage is TRBV30 and J usage is TRBJ1-4, with TRBD1 matching 7 bases. V was pared by 3 bases and J by 0 bases, with 4 bases of the junction left unmatched. Germline V lookup: CDR1 GTSNPN, CDR2 SVGIG (reference sequence). The CDR3 totals 15 residues. CDR3 loop: CAWSGTVATNEKLFF. In DNA form, the CDR3 reads TGTGCCTGGAGCGGGACAGTCGCAACTAATGAAAAACTGTTTTTT.

Only a few counts were recorded for this clone. J is TRBJ2-1 and V is TRBV4-1; D possibly corresponds to TRBD2 (5 bases). Trimming pared 4 bases from V and 3 bases from J, leaving 13 bases between. The length of the CDR3 is 15 residues. Germline lookup yields CDR1 MGHRA and CDR2 YSYEKL. The CDR3 loop is CASSPSGWGYNEQFF. In nucleotides, the CDR3 is TGCGCCAGCAGCCCCTCGGGATGGGGCTACAATGAGCAGTTCTTC.

The chain links TRBV6-1 to TRBJ2-7; no definite D call. There are 10 residues in the CDR3. V lost 7 bases to trimming and J lost 3 bases, with 4 bases between them. Germline V CDR1 and CDR2: MNHNS, SASEGT. CDR3 DNA sequence: TGTGCCAGCAATATCTACGAGCAGTACTTC. Protein sequence: CASNIYEQYF.

This chain connects TRBV15 to TRBJ2-3; D ambiguous. Germline V gene data show CDR1 as LNHNV and CDR2 as YYDKDF (reference sequence). The CDR3 contains 14 residues. With 5 bases removed from V and 0 bases from J, the gap between germline ends came to 9 bases. Written as DNA, the CDR3 is TGTGCCACCAGCCGGACGGGTAGCACAGATACGCAGTATTTT. Translated, it gives CATSRTGSTDTQYF.

This clone was found a few times. The chain carries TRBV4-1 and TRBJ2-5, with TRBD2 matching over 11 bases. Trimming cost V 0 bases and J 6 bases; bases outside gene matches: 15. This CDR3 region has 19 residues. In germline, CDR1 is MGHRA, CDR2 YSYEKL. The CDR3 is CASSQEMELAGGRRKTQYF. The CDR3 DNA sequence: TGCGCCAGCAGCCAAGAAATGGAGTTAGCGGGGGGGCGAAGAAAGACCCAGTACTTC.

The chain has TRBV6-1 and TRBJ1-5; D is undetermined. The V and J ends lost 1 base and 2 bases respectively, with 12 bases between them. The germline CDR1 and CDR2 sequences are MNHNS and SASEGT. This CDR3 has 16 residues. CDR3 in amino acids: CASSEEEGRGNQPQHF. Written as DNA, the CDR3 is TGTGCCAGCAGTGAAGAGGAGGGTCGAGGCAATCAGCCCCAGCATTTT.

The rearrangement links TRBV29-1 to TRBJ1-1; no definite D call. This CDR3 has 15 amino acids. V was cut by 4 bases and J by 3 bases, with 18 bases left in between. Germline V lookup: CDR1 SQVTM, CDR2 ANQGSEA. Written as DNA, the CDR3 is TGCAGCGTTGTGGCAATAGGCGGTTCGGACACTGAAGCTTTCTTT. Translation: CSVVAIGGSDTEAFF.

J is TRBJ1-2 and V is TRBV18; no clear D. CDR1 is KGHSH and CDR2 is LQKENI in the germline V gene. The CDR3 totals 13 residues. V was pared by 6 bases and J by 4 bases, with 12 bases between. The CDR3: CASSPDKLYGYTF. Written as DNA, the CDR3 is TGTGCCAGCTCGCCCGACAAGCTCTATGGCTACACCTTC.

CDR3 protein: CAWWAGDRPNTEAFF. In DNA, the CDR3 is TGTGCCTGGTGGGCGGGGGACAGGCCGAACACTGAAGCTTTCTTT. The chain combines TRBV30 with TRBJ1-1; TRBD1 matches 8 bases. The CDR3 loop spans 15 amino acids. J was trimmed by 1 base and V by 5 bases; bases with no gene match: 9. The germline V gene encodes CDR1 GTSNPN and CDR2 SVGIG (reference sequence).

This rearrangement joins TRBV5-6 to TRBJ2-7; unclear D gene. Trimming removed 0 bases at V and 2 bases at J, with 9 bases between. CDR1 is SGHDT and CDR2 is YYEEEE in the germline V gene. This CDR3 region has 14 residues. The CDR3 DNA reads TGTGCCAGCAGCTTGGTTCGTCCGCCCTACGAGCAGTACTTC. This translates into CASSLVRPPYEQYF.

This chain joins TRBV7-8 and TRBJ2-7; D not resolved. This CDR3 has 14 amino acids. V gave up 1 base and J gave up 4 bases, with 11 bases separating them. Germline V gives CDR1 SGHVS, CDR2 FQNEAQ. CDR3 residues: CASSLGLIAYEQYF. Written as DNA, the CDR3 is TGTGCCAGCAGCTTAGGCTTAATCGCGTACGAGCAGTACTTC.

This clone was seen only a few times. V is TRBV9 and J is TRBJ1-2; D is uncertain. The V end was cut by 6 bases, the J end by 0 bases, with 9 bases between. Germline-derived CDR1 and CDR2 are SGDLS and YYNGEE. CDR3 length: 13 amino acids. This CDR3 is CASTTESNYGYTF. The DNA for the CDR3 is TGTGCCAGCACCACGGAGTCTAACTATGGCTACACCTTC.

This clone came up once. The chain joins TRBV9 to TRBJ1-2; 12 nucleotides align to TRBD1. Germline V gene data show CDR1 as SGDLS and CDR2 as YYNGEE. V was pared by 5 bases and J by 7 bases, with 9 bases of the junction left unmatched. The CDR3 spans 15 residues. In nucleotides, the CDR3 is TGTGCCAGCAGTTTTTCGGGACAGGGGGCAATTGGCTACACCTTC. This encodes CASSFSGQGAIGYTF.

J is TRBJ2-7 and V is TRBV5-1, with 8 bases identical to TRBD1. With V trimmed by 0 bases and J by 7 bases, 6 bases remained unmatched. This CDR3 is 14 amino acids long. CDR1 and CDR2 (germline): SGHRS, YFSETQ. The CDR3 DNA reads TGCGCCAGCAGCTTGGCCGGACAGGGTTGGGAGCAGTACTTC. As protein: CASSLAGQGWEQYF.

The chain employs TRBV18 and TRBJ1-3, with D perhaps matching TRBD1 (6 bases). V lost 2 bases and J 5 bases, leaving 10 bases between the germline ends. The CDR3 spans 14 residues. Germline CDR1 KGHSH, CDR2 LQKENI. CDR3 amino acids: CASSPRTERNTIYF. The CDR3 nucleotides read TGTGCCAGCTCACCAAGGACAGAAAGAAACACCATATATTTT. The full variable domain, its missing parts supplied by reference TRBV18 and TRBJ1-3, is NAGVMQNPRHLVRRRGQEARLRCSPMKGHSHVYWYRQLPEEGLKFMVYLQKENIIDESGMPKERFSAEFPKEGPSILRIQQVVRGDSAAYFCASSPRTERNTIYFGEGSWLTVV.